This T cell receptor beta chain was obtained from a study of cytomegalovirus exposure and HLA in healthy donors. Turning to the study itself: Among the approximately 400 donors who were genotyped, 70% to 90% fell in the genetic ancestry cluster that is associated with self-reported Caucasian donors. Whole-study results and caveats: Highly shared variants forming one cluster were likely a sequencing artifact.

The PCR contained 60 Vbeta and 13 Jbeta primers. TCRdb's table, derived via immunoSEQ multiplex PCR, lists solely in-frame clones and lacks some. The sample shows about 220,000 clones, 70% to 80% of them seen only once. Germline CDR1 and CDR2: SGDLS and YYNGEE. The CDR3 length is 17 residues. Worth noting for this clone: Its antigen is still unknown. Relative to the germline gene, one junction end is altered; a read error may explain this.

The source of this sequence is a woman aged 25 to 45 in good health and CMV-seronegative. Sample: PBMCs. This rearrangement joins TRBV9 to TRBJ1-2; the match to TRBD1 covers 7 bases. The CDR3 region has the DNA TGTGACAGCAGCGCAGGGGACAGCCCAATCTTTGGGTATGGCTACACCTTC. Its protein product is CDSSAGDSPIFGYGYTF. The whole variable domain, remainder taken from reference TRBV9 and TRBJ1-2, is DSGVTQTPKHLITATGQRVTLRCSPRSGDLSVYWYQQSLDQGLQFLIQYYNGEERAKGNILERFSAQQFPDLHSELNLSSLELGDSALYFCDSSAGDSPIFGYGYTFGSGTRLTVV.